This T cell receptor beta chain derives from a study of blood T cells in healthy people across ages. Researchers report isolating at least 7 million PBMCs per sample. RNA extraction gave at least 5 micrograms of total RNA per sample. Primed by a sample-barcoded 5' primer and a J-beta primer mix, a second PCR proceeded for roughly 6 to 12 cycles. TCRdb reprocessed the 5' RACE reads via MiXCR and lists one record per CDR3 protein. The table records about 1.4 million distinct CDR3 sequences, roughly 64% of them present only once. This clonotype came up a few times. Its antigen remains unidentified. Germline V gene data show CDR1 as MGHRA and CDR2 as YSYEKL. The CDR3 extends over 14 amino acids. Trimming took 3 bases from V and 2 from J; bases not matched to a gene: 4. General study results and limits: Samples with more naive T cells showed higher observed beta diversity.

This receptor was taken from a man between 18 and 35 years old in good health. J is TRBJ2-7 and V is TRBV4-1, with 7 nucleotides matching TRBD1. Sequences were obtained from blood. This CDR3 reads CASSQRQGPYEQYF. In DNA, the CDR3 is TGCGCCAGCAGCCAGCGACAGGGTCCCTACGAGCAGTACTTC.